A single T cell receptor (beta chain) is shown here with its context. The antigen remains unidentified. 13 Jbeta primers and 60 Vbeta primers were used for the PCR. Some clones are missing from TCRdb's copy, which holds only in-frame ones; the method was immunoSEQ multiplex PCR. The profile shows hundreds of thousands of clones, approximately 78% of them singletons. The data derive from a study of cytomegalovirus exposure and HLA in healthy donors. Points from the study as a whole: The authors considered a cluster of highly shared sequence variants likely to be a sequencing artifact. Cytomegalovirus status was reportedly diagnosed by the classifier with high specificity and sensitivity. In a later analysis, CMV-associated beta chains were mostly HLA-associated, it appeared.

The source of this sequence is a man younger than 40 in good health and CMV-seronegative. Sequenced: PBMCs.

The CDR3 here is CASSIQGRGEQYF. As DNA, the CDR3 is TGTGCCAGCAGCATCCAGGGGCGGGGGGAGCAGTACTTC. This rearrangement joins TRBV5-8 to TRBJ2-7; D is perhaps TRBD2 (7 bases). The CDR3 is 13 residues long. Trimming pared 4 bases from V and 7 bases from J, leaving 15 bases between. In germline, CDR1 is SGHTS, CDR2 YDEGEE.